This T cell receptor (beta chain) was profiled in a study of blood T cell repertoires in COVID-19. This CDR3 has 15 residues. V dropped 5 bases and J dropped 10; count of bases not matched to a gene: 8. Germline V gene sequence: CDR1 MDHEN, CDR2 SYDVKM. Only in-frame clones appear in the TCRdb table, and some are missing; sequencing was by immunoSEQ multiplex PCR. The sample records approximately 190,000 clones, roughly 80% being singletons. The chain carries TRBV28 and TRBJ1-6, with 10 positions matching TRBD1. The sample was peripheral blood. The origin of this receptor is a woman aged 40-49 years with acute or convalescent COVID-19. As DNA, the CDR3 is TGTGCCAGCAGTCCGCCCGGGACAGGGGTATCACCCCTCCACTTT. It specifies CASSPPGTGVSPLHF. The whole variable domain, filled in from reference TRBV28 and TRBJ1-6, reads DVKVTQSSRYLVKRTGEKVFLECVQDMDHENMFWYRQDPGLGLRLIYFSYDVKMKEKGDIPEGYSVSREKKERFSLILESASTNQTSMYLCASSPPGTGVSPLHFGNGTRLTVT.